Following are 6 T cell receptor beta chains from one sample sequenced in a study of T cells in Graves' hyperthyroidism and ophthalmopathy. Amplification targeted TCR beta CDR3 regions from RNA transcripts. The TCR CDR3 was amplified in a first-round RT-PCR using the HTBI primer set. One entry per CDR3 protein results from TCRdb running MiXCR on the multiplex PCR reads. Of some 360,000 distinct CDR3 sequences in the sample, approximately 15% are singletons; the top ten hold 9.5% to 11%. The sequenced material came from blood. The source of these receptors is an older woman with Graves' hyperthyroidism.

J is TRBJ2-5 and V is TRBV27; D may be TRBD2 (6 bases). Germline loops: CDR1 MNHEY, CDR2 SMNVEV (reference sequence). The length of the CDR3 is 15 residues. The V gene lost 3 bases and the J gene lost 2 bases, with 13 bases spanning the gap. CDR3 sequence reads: CASSLSGLAQETQYF. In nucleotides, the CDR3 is TGTGCCAGCAGTTTGTCGGGGCTAGCGCAAGAGACCCAGTACTTC.

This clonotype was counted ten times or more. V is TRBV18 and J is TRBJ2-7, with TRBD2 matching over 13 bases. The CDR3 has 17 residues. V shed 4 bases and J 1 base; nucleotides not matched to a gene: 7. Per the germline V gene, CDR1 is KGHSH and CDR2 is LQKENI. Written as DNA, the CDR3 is TGTGCCAGCTCACTGGCCCGACTAGCGGGAGGTTCCTACGAGCAGTACTTC. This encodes CASSLARLAGGSYEQYF. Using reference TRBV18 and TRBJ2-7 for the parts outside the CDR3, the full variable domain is NAGVMQNPRHLVRRRGQEARLRCSPMKGHSHVYWYRQLPEEGLKFMVYLQKENIIDESGMPKERFSAEFPKEGPSILRIQQVVRGDSAAYFCASSLARLAGGSYEQYFGPGTRLTVT.

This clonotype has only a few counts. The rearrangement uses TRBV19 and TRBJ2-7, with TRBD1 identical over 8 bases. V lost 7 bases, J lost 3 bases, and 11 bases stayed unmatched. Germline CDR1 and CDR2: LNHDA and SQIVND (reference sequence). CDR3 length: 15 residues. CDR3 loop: CASTAGQGTFYEQYF. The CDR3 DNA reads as TGTGCCAGTACCGCCGGACAGGGAACCTTCTACGAGCAGTACTTC.

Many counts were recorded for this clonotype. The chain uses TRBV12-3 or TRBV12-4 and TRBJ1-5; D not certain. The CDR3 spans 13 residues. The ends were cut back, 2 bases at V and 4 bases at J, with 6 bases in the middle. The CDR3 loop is CASSLQRNQPQHF. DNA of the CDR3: TGTGCCAGCAGTTTACAAAGAAATCAGCCCCAGCATTTT.

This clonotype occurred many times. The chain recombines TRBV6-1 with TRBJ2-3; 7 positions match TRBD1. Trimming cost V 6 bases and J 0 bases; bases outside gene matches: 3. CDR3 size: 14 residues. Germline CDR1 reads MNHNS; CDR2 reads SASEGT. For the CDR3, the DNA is TGTGCCAGCAGATGGGACAGAAGCACAGATACGCAGTATTTT. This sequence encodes CASRWDRSTDTQYF.

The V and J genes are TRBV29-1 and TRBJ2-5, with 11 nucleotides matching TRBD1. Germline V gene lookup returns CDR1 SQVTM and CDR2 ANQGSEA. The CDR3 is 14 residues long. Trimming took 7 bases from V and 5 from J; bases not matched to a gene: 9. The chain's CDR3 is CSATGTGGWETQYF. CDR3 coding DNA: TGCAGCGCCACCGGGACAGGGGGTTGGGAGACCCAGTACTTC.